The clone carrying this TCR beta chain was detected a few times. Its antigen is unidentified. TCRdb re-called the reads with MiXCR, one entry per CDR3 protein. The table shows under 850,000 distinct CDR3 sequences, with 33% occurring only once. The entry originates in a study of T cell repertoires in cytomegalovirus infection. Germline V gene data show CDR1 as MGHDK and CDR2 as SYGVNS. The CDR3 loop spans 15 amino acids. J gave up 8 bases and V 6 bases, and 14 bases lay outside the gene matches. This material consisted of cultured PBMCs, taken from culture after CMV antigen stimulation. The sequence was obtained from a human donor in good health (CMV status not recorded). Some clones in this sample may be carry-over from other donors' samples. This chain connects TRBV25-1 to TRBJ1-2, with 8 bases lining up with TRBD1. The CDR3 protein is CASSPWGTGTNGYTF. DNA for the CDR3: TGTGCCAGCAGCCCGTGGGGGACAGGAACGAACGGCTACACCTTC.